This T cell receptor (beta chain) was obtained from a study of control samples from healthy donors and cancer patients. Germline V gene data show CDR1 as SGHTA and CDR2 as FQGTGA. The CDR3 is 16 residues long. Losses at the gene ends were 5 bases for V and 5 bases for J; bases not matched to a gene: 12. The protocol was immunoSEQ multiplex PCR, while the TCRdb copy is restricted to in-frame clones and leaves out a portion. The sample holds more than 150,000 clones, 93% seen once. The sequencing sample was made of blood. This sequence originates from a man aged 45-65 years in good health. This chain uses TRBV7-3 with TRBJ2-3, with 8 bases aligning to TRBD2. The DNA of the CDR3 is TGTGCCAGCAGCCTGAATGCCGGGGGGGTAGGAGATACGCAGTATTTT. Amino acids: CASSLNAGGVGDTQYF.